Listed below are T cell receptor beta chains from one sample, sequenced in a study of shared clonotypes between healthy human individuals. TCRdb keeps only in-frame clones here, not all; method: immunoSEQ multiplex PCR. The sample has some 1.5 million clones, 95% to 99% seen once. The sample taken for sequencing was naive CD4+ T cells sorted from blood. The receptors here all came from a young man in good health. Both conserved end residues are part of each CDR3. The D gene is left open where the match is weak. Clone size is not always given. Where it is, it says once, few, many or a class for expanded clones.

CDR3,DNA,size,D,J,V
CATSSPRDGGEKLFF,TGTGCCACCAGCAGCCCCCGGGACGGCGGCGAAAAACTGTTTTTT,-,-,TRBJ1-4,TRBV15
CAISADQGEFQPQHF,TGTGCCATCAGTGCCGACCAGGGGGAATTCCAGCCCCAGCATTTT,once,TRBD1,TRBJ1-5,TRBV10-3
CASSRATDTQYF,TGTGCCAGCAGTCGTGCCACAGATACGCAGTATTTT,-,-,TRBJ2-3,TRBV28
CASSIEGRYNEQFF,TGTGCCAGTAGTATAGAAGGCAGATACAATGAGCAGTTCTTC,-,-,TRBJ2-1,TRBV19
CASSVGAGKETQYF,TGTGCCAGCAGCGTTGGCGCGGGAAAGGAGACCCAGTACTTC,-,-,TRBJ2-5,TRBV9
CASRPAGGSQETQYF,TGTGCCAGCAGACCAGCGGGAGGTAGCCAAGAGACCCAGTACTTC,-,TRBD2,TRBJ2-5,TRBV5-4
CATSRDSGLAVGEQFF,TGTGCCACCAGCAGAGACTCGGGACTAGCGGTTGGAGAGCAGTTCTTC,-,TRBD2,TRBJ2-1,TRBV15
CASSQTGVGQPQHF,TGCGCCAGCAGCCAGACAGGGGTTGGTCAGCCCCAGCATTTT,once,TRBD1,TRBJ1-5,TRBV5-1
CASSLGPNNEKLFF,TGTGCCAGCAGCTTGGGCCCCAATAATGAAAAACTGTTTTTT,-,-,TRBJ1-4,TRBV5-5
CASWTGANTEAFF,TGTGCCAGCTGGACAGGGGCGAACACTGAAGCTTTCTTT,-,TRBD1,TRBJ1-1,TRBV6-1
CASIWVEGVRGSNQPQHF,TGTGCCAGCATTTGGGTCGAAGGAGTCAGGGGTAGCAATCAGCCCCAGCATTTT,-,-,TRBJ1-5,TRBV27
CASSVNRGRGTDTQYF,TGTGCCAGCAGCGTCAACAGGGGGCGAGGCACAGATACGCAGTATTTT,-,TRBD1,TRBJ2-3,TRBV7-2
CATSRGGDTNQPQHF,TGTGCCACCAGCAGGGGGGGGGACACGAATCAGCCCCAGCATTTT,-,-,TRBJ1-5,TRBV15
CDHWTARNEQFF,TGCGACCACTGGACTGCGCGAAATGAGCAGTTCTTC,once,-,TRBJ2-1,TRBV29-1
CASSLEAQTQYF,TGCGCCAGCAGCTTGGAGGCACAGACCCAGTACTTC,-,-,TRBJ2-5,TRBV5-1
CASSHFGLGSGTWGDTQYF,TGTGCCAGCAGCCACTTCGGGTTGGGTAGCGGGACCTGGGGAGATACGCAGTATTTT,-,TRBD2,TRBJ2-3,TRBV14
CASSFRGTNEKLFF,TGCGCCAGCAGCTTTAGGGGAACTAATGAAAAACTGTTTTTT,once,-,TRBJ1-4,TRBV5-1
CASSHWGGNEQFF,TGCGCCAGCAGCCATTGGGGGGGCAATGAGCAGTTCTTC,-,TRBD2,TRBJ2-1,TRBV5-1
CSVGGSGNEQFF,TGCAGCGTTGGGGGCAGTGGGAATGAGCAGTTCTTC,-,-,TRBJ2-1,TRBV29-1
CASSLGTGGAGANVLTF,TGTGCCAGCAGTTTAGGGACAGGGGGCGCTGGGGCCAACGTCCTGACTTTC,-,TRBD1,TRBJ2-6,TRBV27
CASSPGQGRAKNIQYF,TGTGCCAGCAGTCCAGGACAGGGGAGGGCCAAAAACATTCAGTACTTC,-,TRBD1,TRBJ2-4,TRBV28
CASSEQQGSYEQYF,TGTGCCAGCAGTGAACAACAGGGATCCTACGAGCAGTACTTC,-,-,TRBJ2-7,TRBV6-1
CASSLAGSGEYF,TGTGCCAGCAGCTTAGCCGGCTCAGGGGAGTATTTT,once,-,TRBJ2-3,TRBV7-8
CASSESNYEQYF,TGTGCCAGCAGTGAAAGTAACTACGAGCAGTACTTC,-,-,TRBJ2-7,TRBV2
CASSLVSGATTDTQYF,TGTGCCAGCAGCTTGGTGTCGGGGGCGACCACAGATACGCAGTATTTT,-,-,TRBJ2-3,TRBV5-5
CASSRDTSSGNTIYF,TGTGCCAGCTCACGAGACACCAGCTCTGGAAACACCATATATTTT,-,-,TRBJ1-3,TRBV18
CASSLRNDAYEQYF,TGTGCCAGCAGCTTACGTAACGATGCCTACGAGCAGTACTTC,-,-,TRBJ2-7,TRBV7-3
CASSLELAGVIDTQYF,TGCGCCAGCAGCTTGGAACTAGCGGGAGTAATAGATACGCAGTATTTT,-,TRBD2,TRBJ2-3,TRBV5-1
CASSKGHTISGANVLTF,TGTGCCAGTAGTAAGGGACACACCATCTCTGGGGCCAACGTCCTGACTTTC,-,-,TRBJ2-6,TRBV19
CASSPRTGYNEQFF,TGTGCCAGCAGCCCGCGGACAGGGTACAATGAGCAGTTCTTC,-,TRBD1,TRBJ2-1,TRBV7-8
CASSLAATANYGYTF,TGTGCCAGCAGCTTAGCGGCCACAGCTAACTATGGCTACACCTTC,-,-,TRBJ1-2,TRBV11-2
CASSRRFAPIGNEQFF,TGTGCCAGTAGCCGGAGATTTGCCCCGATTGGCAATGAGCAGTTCTTC,-,-,TRBJ2-1,TRBV19
CAIKGGSEAFF,TGTGCCATAAAGGGGGGATCTGAAGCTTTCTTT,-,-,TRBJ1-1,TRBV10-3
CASSQDLGGGQETQYF,TGCGCCAGCAGCCAAGATTTGGGGGGAGGGCAAGAGACCCAGTACTTC,-,TRBD2,TRBJ2-5,TRBV4-3
CASSPFHSSNRRAAYEQYF,TGTGCCAGTTCCCCCTTTCACTCGTCCAATCGACGCGCAGCCTACGAGCAGTACTTC,-,-,TRBJ2-7,TRBV19
CSALTGDTQYF,TGCAGCGCCCTGACAGGAGATACGCAGTATTTT,-,-,TRBJ2-3,TRBV29-1
CASSLGVAGGFYNEQFF,TGTGCCAGCAGCTTAGGGGTAGCGGGAGGTTTCTACAATGAGCAGTTCTTC,-,TRBD2,TRBJ2-1,TRBV7-9
CASSQDMGATSTDTQYF,TGTGCCAGCTCACAGGACATGGGGGCAACTAGCACAGATACGCAGTATTTT,-,-,TRBJ2-3,TRBV18
CASRGPGLAGGKTQYF,TGTGCCAGCCGCGGCCCGGGACTAGCGGGAGGGAAAACGCAGTATTTT,-,TRBD2,TRBJ2-3,TRBV7-2
CASSTAPYQPQHF,TGTGCCAGCAGTACAGCTCCTTATCAGCCCCAGCATTTT,-,-,TRBJ1-5,TRBV9
CASRQQAGGNTGELFF,TGTGCCAGCAGACAACAGGCGGGGGGTAACACCGGGGAGCTGTTTTTT,-,TRBD2,TRBJ2-2,TRBV7-9
CASSTAAGMEPQHF,TGTGCCAGCTCAACGGCCGCAGGGATGGAGCCCCAGCATTTT,-,-,TRBJ1-5,TRBV18
CAWKWAMNTEAFF,TGTGCCTGGAAATGGGCGATGAACACTGAAGCTTTCTTT,once,-,TRBJ1-1,TRBV30
CATFQCEQFF,TGTGCCACCTTTCAGTGTGAGCAGTTCTTC,-,-,TRBJ2-1,TRBV6-4
CASSPPPSGKNEQFF,TGTGCCAGCTCACCACCCCCTAGCGGGAAAAATGAGCAGTTCTTC,-,TRBD2,TRBJ2-1,TRBV18
CASSPRDSETYEQYF,TGTGCCAGCAGCCCACGGGACAGTGAGACCTACGAGCAGTACTTC,-,TRBD1,TRBJ2-7,TRBV7-8
CASSLLGGETQYF,TGTGCCAGCAGCCTCTTGGGGGGAGAGACCCAGTACTTC,-,-,TRBJ2-5,TRBV11-3
CSVEAGETQYF,TGCAGCGTTGAGGCCGGAGAGACCCAGTACTTC,-,-,TRBJ2-5,TRBV29-1
CASSPRGVTNEKLFF,TGTGCCAGCAGCCCGCGGGGAGTGACTAATGAAAAACTGTTTTTT,-,-,TRBJ1-4,TRBV7-9
CASQRRDANEQFF,TGTGCCAGCCAGCGCAGGGATGCCAATGAGCAGTTCTTC,-,-,TRBJ2-1,TRBV14
CASSLEGAAYEQYF,TGCGCCAGCAGCTTGGAGGGGGCGGCCTACGAGCAGTACTTC,-,TRBD1,TRBJ2-7,TRBV5-1
CASSQDRTGRGYTF,TGTGCCAGCAGCCAAGACCGGACAGGACGTGGCTACACCTTC,-,TRBD1,TRBJ1-2,TRBV4-2
CASSPPLASTDTQYF,TGTGCCAGCTCACCTCCCCTGGCTAGCACAGATACGCAGTATTTT,-,-,TRBJ2-3,TRBV18
CASSLRDRGGTDTQYF,TGTGCCAGCAGCTTGCGGGACAGGGGAGGCACAGATACGCAGTATTTT,-,TRBD1,TRBJ2-3,TRBV5-4
CASSPGGSSYNEQFF,TGTGCCAGCAGCCCAGGGGGTAGCTCCTACAATGAGCAGTTCTTC,-,TRBD1,TRBJ2-1,TRBV5-4
CAISEDRETGELFF,TGTGCCATCAGTGAGGACAGGGAAACCGGGGAGCTGTTTTTT,-,TRBD1,TRBJ2-2,TRBV10-3
CASSFSSQETQYF,TGTGCCAGCAGCTTCAGCTCACAAGAGACCCAGTACTTC,-,-,TRBJ2-5,TRBV7-2